The clone carrying this T cell receptor beta chain showed up many times. Its specificity is not known. Documented time point: sample taken at primary tumor resection. Unsorted whole RNA samples from tumor, nontumor lung or frozen PBMC were sequenced. The V gene's germline CDR1 is ENHRY and CDR2 SYGVKD. The trim removed 6 bases at V and 6 bases at J, leaving 9 bases unmatched. The CDR3 is 15 amino acids. The sample is drawn from a study of spatial heterogeneity in lung cancer. TCRdb called the 5' RACE reads again in MiXCR, with one record for every CDR3 protein. The sample has about 6,300 distinct CDR3 sequences, approximately 1.2% seen once. Study results and limitations: One measure, the expanded intratumoral alpha and beta TCR count, tracked tumor mutation counts.

The chain combines TRBV10-3 with TRBJ1-5; TRBD1 matches 9 bases. The input for sequencing was lung tumor tissue, taken at surgery. The receptor was derived from a male donor with early-stage non-small cell lung cancer. CDR3 bases: TGTGCCATCAGCCGGGGACAGGGCGGCGGTCAGCCCCAGCATTTT. Its protein product is CAISRGQGGGQPQHF.